This T cell receptor (beta chain) was recovered during a study of blood T cell repertoires in COVID-19. As for the study in general: Samples of COVID-19 (acute and convalescent) were obtained from the United States, Italy and Spain. Sample material is recorded as cDNA or gDNA derived from T cells, B-cell-depleted T cells, or PBMCs.

The CDR3 totals 20 residues. The J segment lost 5 bases and the V segment lost 3 bases, leaving 21 bases of the junction unmatched. How the authors handled the data: Amplification of reference gene primers was used by the study to estimate nucleated cell counts. Measured with immunoSEQ multiplex PCR; TCRdb has only the in-frame clones, and not every one. Clone size and the V and J calls come from that table; the DNA yielded D and trimming. Here the sample spans around 58,000 clones, 80% to 95% being singletons. This receptor was identified in a human donor with active COVID-19. The donor label of this sample is uncertain. Source material: peripheral blood. The genes are TRBV23-1 and TRBJ2-7; 11 bases agree with TRBD2. Being an ORF, TRBV23-1 has a function that is uncertain. In DNA form, the CDR3 reads TGCGCCAGCAGTCACTCCCCGGGGCAAAAAGGGACTAGCGGCTGGAACGAGCAGTACGTC. Its translation: CASSHSPGQKGTSGWNEQYV.